This entry concerns a single T cell receptor (beta chain). Antigen: not known. Gene names are mouse gene names. The CDR3 end is not reached by the read, which stops 1 residue before it; the germline J gene fills it in. V lost 4 bases and J lost 4, with 5 bases in between. The CDR3 runs 12 residues. The germline CDR1 and CDR2 sequences are KGHPV and FQNQEV (reference sequence). This entry comes from a study of tissue T cells after allogeneic stem cell transplantation. Study findings and constraints: TCR repertoires tracked anatomic similarity, regardless of disease or transplant status.

The time point here: mouse harvest day 14 after allogeneic transplant. The graft held 10^6 splenic CD5+ T cells and 10^7 T-cell-depleted bone marrow cells. Using immunoSEQ multiplex PCR, the repertoire was profiled, and TCRdb retains in-frame clones only, with some absent. The data show 7,500 to 8,500 clones, around 40% seen once. This sequence joins TRBV26 and TRBJ1-3; no clear D. The sequence was obtained from a female BALB/c mouse given C57BL/6 T cells with graft-versus-host disease after an allogeneic hematopoietic cell transplant. The specimen sequenced was skin. The CDR3 DNA, read in part, is TGTGCCAGCAGTCCTCAGGGAAATACGCTCTAT. It encodes CASSPQGNTLY. From start to end, the CDR3 is CASSPQGNTLYF.